This T cell receptor beta chain is from a study of neoadjuvant anti-PD-1 for oral cavity cancer (dated by TCRdb to about 2021). About the study as a whole: Patients mostly received three to four biweekly doses of nivolumab at 3 mg/kg before curative-intent surgical resection. Patients who did not progress were given a fourth nivolumab dose at about day 43 and had definitive surgical resection on days 50-56. Under RECIST 1.1, patients with complete response, partial response or stable disease were classed as responders, and patients with progression were classed as non-responders. There were about a dozen patients in the parent correlative cohort, and the response rate was around 30%.

The germline V gene specifies MDHEN as CDR1 and SYDVKM as CDR2. The CDR3, cysteine through phenylalanine, is 15 amino acids long. Only the CDR3 region is kept as DNA, spanning 45 bases read in frame from base 1. Between the V and J ends, shortened by 1 base and 0 bases respectively, the junction contains 8 bases. For deep sequencing of PBMC libraries, mostly roughly 520 ng of input genomic DNA was used, and six replicates were run per sample. TCRbeta libraries were prepared with the immunoSEQ hsTCRbeta kit according to the manufacturer's instructions. The finished libraries were brought together in one pool at approximately 3 nM, which was then read using an Illumina NovaSeq 6000 S4 flow cell. The authors processed their data as follows. The immunoSEQ Analyzer handled quality control and preprocessing of the raw data. The analysis was restricted to productive rearrangements, with each unique CDR3 amino acid sequence defining a clonotype. Repertoire clonality was estimated as the Gini-Simpson index, which was calculated using the R package tcR. Gini indices were compared with Student's t test, and associations with tumor size change were assessed by Pearson correlation. TCRdb limited this immuneACCESS table to in-frame rearrangements with V and J called. A share of clones is missing; checked studies link under half to unresolved V genes, and the rest is unexplained. For V, J and clone size, that table is used; D and trimming come from the DNA. Here the sample has approximately 43,000 clones; 75% to 80% occur a single time. More than 4.5% of the sample lies in the top ten.

As for this clone: Its antigen is still unknown. No qualities accompany the bases; no much larger clone lies one base away.

The time point label corresponds to: after neoadjuvant nivolumab, at surgical resection. Patients were newly diagnosed with stage II-IVA oral cavity squamous cell carcinoma and had received no prior systemic or radiation treatment. The cohort was composed of patients with HPV-negative, locally advanced oral cavity squamous cell carcinoma. Peripheral blood mononuclear cells were analyzed directly, without maintenance or expansion in culture. Samples came from a longitudinal correlative study of a single-arm phase II trial of neoadjuvant nivolumab in oral cavity squamous cell carcinoma. Subject-matched pre- and post-treatment PBMCs and tumors from three responders and three non-responders were subjected to genomic DNA-based TCRbeta sequencing. Peripheral blood mononuclear cells were collected once before nivolumab treatment and again after treatment, at the time of surgery. The Maxwell RSC DNA from Cells kit was used to extract genomic DNA from PBMCs.

What the research found in general, with its limitations: Higher pretreatment blood Treg/Th17 ratios correlated with both higher pretreatment blood TCRbeta clonality and lower post-treatment tumor TCRbeta clonality. Only three patients per response group were included in the TCR analyses, and larger cohorts for validation were called for by the authors. After neoadjuvant nivolumab, significantly higher T cell clonality (Gini index) was found within PBMCs in non-responders than in responders.

This specimen was PBMCs, taken after nivolumab (anti-PD-1) treatment. In this chain, TRBV28 is recombined with TRBJ2-3, and possibly TRBD2, on 6 matching bases. This receptor was taken from a person between 35 and 79 years old with oral cavity squamous cell carcinoma. The encoded CDR3 is CASSLLRGSTDTQYF. The bases read TGTGCCAGCAGTTTATTGCGGGGCAGCACAGATACGCAGTATTTT. With the rest looked up from the reference TRBV28 and TRBJ2-3 genes rather than sequenced, the full variable domain is DVKVTQSSRYLVKRTGEKVFLECVQDMDHENMFWYRQDPGLGLRLIYFSYDVKMKEKGDIPEGYSVSREKKERFSLILESASTNQTSMYLCASSLLRGSTDTQYFGPGTRLTVL.